Given below is one TCR beta chain in context. The antigen remains unidentified. Treatment in this sample: oral pan-JAK inhibitor, 5-10 mg twice daily. The data were taken from a study of CD8+ T cells in alopecia areata. On the study more broadly: Scoring of treated patients' severity used the percentage of affected scalp area. Study-level points and caveats: The study found tofacitinib significantly decreased scalp clonality and expanded CD8+ clones among the top 100. Clonality was higher in lesional than normal scalp, especially in alopecia totalis/universalis.

The CDR3 consists of 13 residues. Extracted RNA was reverse transcribed, and the resulting cDNA served as sequencing template. Repertoires were generated with immunoSEQ multiplex PCR, while TCRdb's copy carries only in-frame clones and drops some. The profile covers about 190,000 clones, with over 55% appearing a single time and over 0.9% taken by the ten largest. The chain uses TRBV1 and TRBJ1-2; TRBD1 is taken as the D call from the table, unchecked against the DNA. TRBV1 is given as a pseudogene. The sample was CD4+ T cells sorted from blood, taken at week 24, from a patient treated with tofacitinib. This sequence was found in a human donor with alopecia areata. CDR3 in DNA: TGCACTTACGAGGGACATTTCTTCTATGGCTACACCTTC. This sequence encodes CTYEGHFFYGYTF.